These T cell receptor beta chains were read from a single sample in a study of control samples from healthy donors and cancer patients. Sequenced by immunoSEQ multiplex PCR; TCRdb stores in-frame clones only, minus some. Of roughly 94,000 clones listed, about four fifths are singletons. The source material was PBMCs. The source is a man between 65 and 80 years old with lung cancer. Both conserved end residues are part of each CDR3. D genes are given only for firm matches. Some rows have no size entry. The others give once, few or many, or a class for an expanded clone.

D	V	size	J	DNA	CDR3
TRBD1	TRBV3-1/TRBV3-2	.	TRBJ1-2	TGTGCCAGCAGCCCCCGGGACAGGGGGCCGGGAAATGGCTACACCTTC	CASSPRDRGPGNGYTF
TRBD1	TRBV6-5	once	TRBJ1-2	TGTGCCACCCTTCCGACAGGGGGCGCAGGTGGCTACACCTTC	CATLPTGGAGGYTF
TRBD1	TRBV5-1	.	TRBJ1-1	TGCGCCAGCAGAATAGGGACAGGGAACACTGAAGCTTTCTTT	CASRIGTGNTEAFF
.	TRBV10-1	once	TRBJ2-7	TGCGCCAGCAGTGACCAGGGTGGGGCCACCTACGAGCAGTACTTC	CASSDQGGATYEQYF
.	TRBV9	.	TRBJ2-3	TGTGCCAGCAGACCCACAGGAACAGGTTCCGGCTCGCAGTATTTT	CASRPTGTGSGSQYF
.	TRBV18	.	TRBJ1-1	TGTGCCAGCTCACCACGGGTATTGGAACTTGGGGGTCTGAACACTGAAGCTTTCTTT	CASSPRVLELGGLNTEAFF
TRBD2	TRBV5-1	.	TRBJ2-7	TGCGCCAGCAGCCCAGCTAGCGGGGGGACCTACGAGCAGTACTTC	CASSPASGGTYEQYF
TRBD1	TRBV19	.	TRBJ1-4	TGTGCCAGAGAGGACAGGTATAATGAAAGTCTGTTTTTT	CAREDRYNESLFF
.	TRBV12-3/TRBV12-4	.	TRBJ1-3	TGTGCCAGCAGCCCGATAAACACCATATATTTT	CASSPINTIYF
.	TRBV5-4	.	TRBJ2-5	TGTGCCAGCAGCTTGAGCGGCGTAGAGACCCAGTACTTC	CASSLSGVETQYF
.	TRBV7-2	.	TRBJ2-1	TGTGCCAGCAGCTCCCGGGCGGACAATGAGCAGTTCTTC	CASSSRADNEQFF
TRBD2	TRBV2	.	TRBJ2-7	TGTGCCAGCAGACCTTCCCTAGCGGGGCACTCCTACGAGCAGTACTTC	CASRPSLAGHSYEQYF
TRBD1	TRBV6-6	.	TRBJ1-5	TGTGCCAGCAGTTACTCCGGACAGGACTATCAGCCCCAGCATTTT	CASSYSGQDYQPQHF
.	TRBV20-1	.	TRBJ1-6	TGCAGTGCTAGTAACGCCCCCAATTCACCCCTCCACTTT	CSASNAPNSPLHF
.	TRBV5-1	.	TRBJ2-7	TGCGCCAGCAGCTTGGACGGGGGCGAAAACTACGAGCAGTACTTC	CASSLDGGENYEQYF
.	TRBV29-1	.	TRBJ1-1	TGCAGCGTTAGACAGGAGAACACTGAAGCTTTCTTT	CSVRQENTEAFF
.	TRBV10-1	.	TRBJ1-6	TGCGCCAGCACCTCAACCTGGGGTGGAGGGCTGACATGCTCACCCCTCCACTTT	CASTSTWGGGLTCSPLHF
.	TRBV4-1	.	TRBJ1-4	TGCGCCAGCCGCGGCAGGGCAGCTAATGAAAAACTGTTTTTT	CASRGRAANEKLFF
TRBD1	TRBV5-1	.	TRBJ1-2	TGCGCCAGCAGCTTAGTACCACAGGGGACCGCCTATGGCTACACCTTC	CASSLVPQGTAYGYTF
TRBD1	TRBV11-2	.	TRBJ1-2	TGTGCCAGCACCCGGGACAGGGACTATGGCTACACCTTC	CASTRDRDYGYTF
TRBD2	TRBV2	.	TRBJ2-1	TGTGCCAGCAGTGTACGGCGGGGGGGGGATGAGCAGTTCTTC	CASSVRRGGDEQFF
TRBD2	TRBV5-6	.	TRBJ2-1	TGTGCCAGCAGCTTAGCAAAGAGCGGGTCAGCGGGGAATGAGCAGTTCTTC	CASSLAKSGSAGNEQFF
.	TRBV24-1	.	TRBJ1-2	TGTGCCACCAGTGCAACTAACTATGGCTACACCTTC	CATSATNYGYTF
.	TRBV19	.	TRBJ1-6	TGTGCCAGTAGTATCGGTCAGTCCAATTCACCCCTCCACTTT	CASSIGQSNSPLHF